The 4 T cell receptor beta chains below come from one sample, sequenced in a study of pediatric ulcerative colitis. The assay was immunoSEQ multiplex PCR, and TCRdb's table has in-frame clones only and misses some. The repertoire holds about 60,000 clones, with 75% to 90% as singletons. Specimen: blood. Every receptor here comes from a boy aged 10-17 years who was a control in a study of pediatric ulcerative colitis.

The V gene is TRBV19, the J gene TRBJ2-2; TRBD1 might be the D (5 bases). The germline gives CDR1 LNHDA, CDR2 SQIVND (reference sequence). The length of the CDR3 is 14 residues. Trimming pared 5 bases from V and 1 base from J, leaving 8 bases between. For the CDR3, the DNA is TGTGCCAGTAGTCGAACAGGGAACACCGGGGAGCTGTTTTTT. As protein: CASSRTGNTGELFF.

This clone was detected only once. DNA for the CDR3: TGTGCCACCAGCAGAGACCAAATTCGCTACGAGCAGTACTTC. Translation gives CATSRDQIRYEQYF. V and J are TRBV15 and TRBJ2-7; D remains unclear. CDR3 length: 14 amino acids. V lost 0 bases and J lost 3, with 9 bases in between. Germline CDR1 and CDR2: LNHNV and YYDKDF (reference sequence).

The rearrangement links TRBV7-9 to TRBJ2-3; D unresolved. V was pared by 1 base and J by 11 bases, with 13 bases between. The germline V gene has CDR1 SEHNR and CDR2 FQNEAQ (reference sequence). The CDR3 runs 13 residues. The CDR3, as DNA: TGTGCCAGCAGCTTAGATATTAGGGTGGAGCAGTATTTT. Amino acid sequence: CASSLDIRVEQYF.

This chain links TRBV7-9 with TRBJ2-3; D unclear. This CDR3 is 14 amino acids long. The germline V gene has CDR1 SEHNR and CDR2 FQNEAQ (reference sequence). The ends were cut back, 2 bases at V and 3 bases at J, with 9 bases in the middle. The CDR3 sequence is CASSLPSHTDTQYF. The CDR3 nucleotides are TGTGCCAGCAGCTTACCCAGTCATACAGATACGCAGTATTTT.